This T cell receptor beta chain was found in a study of blood T cell repertoires in COVID-19. The CDR3 spans 15 residues. Germline-derived CDR1 and CDR2 are KGHSH and LQKENI. Trimming took off 3 bases at V and 8 bases at J, with 16 bases between the two ends. This clone occurred once. Exposed enrollees had met someone with a PCR-confirmed or clinician-diagnosed COVID-19 case at some point within the 2 weeks before study entry. Profiling relied on immunoSEQ multiplex PCR, and the TCRdb table lists in-frame clones only, not all of them. The sample carries about 220,000 clones, 83% recorded once. Source material: PBMCs or T cells enriched from blood (not recorded which). The chain uses TRBV18 and TRBJ2-2; TRBD2 is a possible D gene (5 bases). The sequence came from a woman between 50 and 59 years old who had been exposed to COVID-19. As DNA, the CDR3 is TGTGCCAGCTCACCGGCGGGTCATCCCAATGGGGAGCTGTTTTTT. Amino acid sequence: CASSPAGHPNGELFF.